The 4 T cell receptor beta chains below come from one sample, sequenced in a study of blood T cell repertoires in COVID-19 (dated by TCRdb to about 2020). Libraries were prepared through the immunoSEQ multiplex PCR assay. The table was pulled from immuneACCESS by TCRdb, which kept in-frame rearrangements only. Such tables lose some clones; where checked, under half of the loss comes from unresolved V genes, and the rest has no known cause. This sample holds about 180,000 clones; 86% were observed only once. Around 21% of the sample is in the top ten clones. Sequenced material: peripheral blood. The receptors were gathered from a man between 65 and 85 years old with active or convalescent COVID-19.

The J gene is TRBJ2-2, the V gene TRBV18; 8 bases map to TRBD2. The germline V gene encodes CDR1 KGHSH and CDR2 LQKENI. The CDR3 length is 15 residues. The V gene end was trimmed by 3 bases and the J gene end by 5 bases; junction bases not matched to a gene: 5. The CDR3 reads CASSPREGRTGELFF. The DNA for the CDR3 is TGTGCCAGCTCACCCCGGGAGGGTCGGACCGGGGAGCTGTTTTTT.

V gene TRBV7-3 combines with J gene TRBJ2-5; 8 nucleotides line up with TRBD2. The germline CDR1 and CDR2 sequences are SGHTA and FQGTGA. The CDR3 contains 14 residues. With V trimmed by 2 bases and J by 7 bases, 6 bases remained unmatched. The CDR3 sequence: CASSLGSRGGTQYF. CDR3 nucleotides: TGTGCCAGCAGCTTAGGGTCCCGGGGGGGGACCCAGTACTTC.

This chain uses TRBV23-1 with TRBJ2-7; perhaps TRBD1 as D (6 bases). TRBV23-1 is filed as an ORF, its function uncertain. The germline V and J ends were trimmed by 3 bases and 1 base, with 16 bases remaining between them. CDR3 size: 16 residues. The CDR3 reads CASSQLTGSPSYEQYF. The CDR3 DNA follows: TGCGCCAGCAGTCAGCTTACAGGGTCGCCTTCCTACGAGCAGTACTTC.

The chain has TRBV5-1 and TRBJ1-2; a weak D match, TRBD1 (6 bases). The length of the CDR3 is 14 residues. The germline CDR1 and CDR2 sequences are SGHRS and YFSETQ. Trimming took 1 base from V and 2 from J, leaving 9 bases between them. In DNA, the CDR3 is TGCGCCAGCAGCTTGTATACAGGGAACTATGGCTACACCTTC. Translating gives CASSLYTGNYGYTF.